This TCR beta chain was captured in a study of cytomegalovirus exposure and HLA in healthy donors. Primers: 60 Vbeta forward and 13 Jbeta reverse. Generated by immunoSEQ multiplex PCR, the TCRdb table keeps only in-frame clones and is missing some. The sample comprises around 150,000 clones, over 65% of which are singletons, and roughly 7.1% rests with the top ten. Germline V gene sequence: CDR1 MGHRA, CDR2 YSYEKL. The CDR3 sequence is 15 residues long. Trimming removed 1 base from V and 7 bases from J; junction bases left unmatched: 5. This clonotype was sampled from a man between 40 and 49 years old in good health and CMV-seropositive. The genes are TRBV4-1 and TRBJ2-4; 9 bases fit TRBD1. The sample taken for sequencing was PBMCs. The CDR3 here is CASSQVGTGMNIQYF. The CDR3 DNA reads TGCGCCAGCAGCCAAGTAGGGACAGGGATGAACATTCAGTACTTC.